This T cell receptor beta chain was identified in a study of blood T cell repertoires in COVID-19. Study context: Some COVID-19 samples were acute and others convalescent; all came from the United States, Italy and Spain. PBMCs, B-cell-depleted T cells, or T cells were the source of the cDNA or gDNA that made up the material.

How the authors handled the data: It was from reference gene primer amplification that nucleated cell counts were estimated. Clones were read by immunoSEQ multiplex PCR, and TCRdb kept only the in-frame ones, dropping some. V, J and clone size were drawn from that table, and D and trimming were deduced from the DNA. The table has some 240,000 clones, 75% to 90% seen once. Between the trimmed V and J ends, which lost 6 bases and 2 bases, there was a span of 12 bases. Germline values: CDR1 MGHRA, CDR2 YSYEKL. There are 14 residues in the CDR3. The clonotype was recovered from a woman aged 40 to 49 who had recovered from COVID-19. V gene TRBV4-1 combines with J gene TRBJ2-3; TRBD1 might be the D (5 bases). Sequences were obtained from peripheral blood. The CDR3 loop is CASRGRDPTDTQYF. Written as DNA, the CDR3 is TGCGCCAGCAGGGGCAGGGATCCCACAGATACGCAGTATTTT.